The rows below give T cell receptor beta chains drawn from one sample of a study of cytomegalovirus exposure and HLA in healthy donors. TCRdb's table, derived via immunoSEQ multiplex PCR, lists solely in-frame clones and lacks some. The sample lists approximately 200,000 clones; about four fifths were seen once. Sequencing was carried out using PBMCs. The receptors shown here come from a girl aged 10 to 17 in good health and CMV-seropositive. CDR3s include the opening cysteine and the closing phenylalanine or tryptophan. D genes are given only for firm matches. Size is stated for part of the rows, as once, few or many counts, or as a class when the clone is expanded.

d_gene: -
j_gene: TRBJ1-1
v_gene: TRBV20-1
len: 11
abundance: -
CDR3aa: CSALGPTEAFF
CDR3nt: TGCAGTGCACTCGGTCCCACTGAAGCTTTCTTT

d_gene: -
j_gene: TRBJ2-3
v_gene: TRBV9
len: 14
abundance: -
CDR3aa: CASSPRYPGSAQYF
CDR3nt: TGTGCCAGCAGCCCCCGCTACCCGGGAAGTGCGCAGTATTTT

d_gene: TRBD1
j_gene: TRBJ1-5
v_gene: TRBV13
len: 16
abundance: -
CDR3aa: CASSPMGQGGNQPQHF
CDR3nt: TGTGCCAGCAGCCCGATGGGACAGGGGGGCAATCAGCCCCAGCATTTT

d_gene: -
j_gene: TRBJ1-2
v_gene: TRBV19
len: 14
abundance: few
CDR3aa: CASSPGPIPTGYTF
CDR3nt: TGTGCCAGTAGCCCAGGGCCTATCCCCACTGGCTACACCTTC

d_gene: -
j_gene: TRBJ1-5
v_gene: TRBV19
len: 15
abundance: -
CDR3aa: CASSSRGVGNQPQHF
CDR3nt: TGTGCCAGTAGTAGCAGGGGTGTGGGCAATCAGCCCCAGCATTTT

d_gene: TRBD1
j_gene: TRBJ1-1
v_gene: TRBV18
len: 15
abundance: -
CDR3aa: CASSLKQGGNTEAFF
CDR3nt: TGTGCCAGCTCACTTAAGCAGGGGGGGAACACTGAAGCTTTCTTT

d_gene: TRBD1
j_gene: TRBJ2-5
v_gene: TRBV5-1
len: 12
abundance: -
CDR3aa: CASRDSQETQYF
CDR3nt: TGCGCCAGCCGGGACAGCCAAGAGACCCAGTACTTC

d_gene: -
j_gene: TRBJ1-2
v_gene: TRBV20-1
len: 11
abundance: once
CDR3aa: CSASPAGANTF
CDR3nt: TGCAGTGCTTCCCCGGCAGGGGCCAACACCTTC

d_gene: -
j_gene: TRBJ1-2
v_gene: TRBV5-6
len: 11
abundance: -
CDR3aa: CASTFSGGYTF
CDR3nt: TGTGCCAGCACGTTCTCGGGGGGCTACACCTTC

d_gene: TRBD1
j_gene: TRBJ2-5
v_gene: TRBV6-5
len: 16
abundance: -
CDR3aa: CASSYNFGTERETQYF
CDR3nt: TGTGCCAGCAGTTATAACTTTGGGACAGAGCGGGAGACCCAGTACTTC

d_gene: TRBD2
j_gene: TRBJ2-7
v_gene: TRBV18
len: 16
abundance: -
CDR3aa: CASSRKGIAGSYEQYF
CDR3nt: TGTGCCAGCTCACGGAAAGGCATAGCGGGGTCCTACGAGCAGTACTTC

d_gene: TRBD1
j_gene: TRBJ1-5
v_gene: TRBV5-4
len: 16
abundance: -
CDR3aa: CASSFRGGESNQPQHF
CDR3nt: TGTGCCAGCAGCTTTCGAGGGGGCGAGAGCAATCAGCCCCAGCATTTT

d_gene: TRBD1
j_gene: TRBJ1-5
v_gene: TRBV18
len: 15
abundance: -
CDR3aa: CASSPTGQRNQPQHF
CDR3nt: TGTGCCAGCTCGCCGACAGGGCAGCGGAATCAGCCCCAGCATTTT

d_gene: TRBD1
j_gene: TRBJ1-3
v_gene: TRBV7-2
len: 12
abundance: -
CDR3aa: CASSLGQAPRYF
CDR3nt: TGTGCCAGCAGCCTGGGACAGGCCCCCAGGTATTTT

d_gene: -
j_gene: TRBJ1-5
v_gene: TRBV28
len: 15
abundance: -
CDR3aa: CASSLVGAKSQPQHF
CDR3nt: TGTGCCAGCAGTTTAGTGGGGGCCAAAAGTCAGCCCCAGCATTTT

d_gene: TRBD1
j_gene: TRBJ1-2
v_gene: TRBV5-6
len: 11
abundance: -
CDR3aa: CASSLGQGATF
CDR3nt: TGTGCCAGCAGCCTGGGACAGGGAGCCACCTTC

d_gene: TRBD2
j_gene: TRBJ2-3
v_gene: TRBV2
len: 17
abundance: -
CDR3aa: CASSERAGGPSTDTQYF
CDR3nt: TGTGCCAGCAGTGAACGGGCGGGGGGACCCAGCACAGATACGCAGTATTTT

d_gene: -
j_gene: TRBJ1-2
v_gene: TRBV5-6
len: 12
abundance: -
CDR3aa: CASSFEVVGYTF
CDR3nt: TGTGCCAGCAGCTTTGAGGTGGTTGGCTACACCTTC

d_gene: TRBD1
j_gene: TRBJ1-2
v_gene: TRBV18
len: 14
abundance: once
CDR3aa: CASSRMTGTYGYTF
CDR3nt: TGTGCCAGCTCACGGATGACAGGGACCTATGGCTACACCTTC

d_gene: -
j_gene: TRBJ1-1
v_gene: TRBV5-5
len: 13
abundance: -
CDR3aa: CASAPSWATEAFF
CDR3nt: TGTGCCAGCGCCCCCTCTTGGGCCACTGAAGCTTTCTTT

d_gene: TRBD1
j_gene: TRBJ2-7
v_gene: TRBV5-6
len: 16
abundance: -
CDR3aa: CASSFTFGTATYEQYF
CDR3nt: TGTGCCAGCAGCTTCACCTTCGGGACAGCAACCTACGAGCAGTACTTC

d_gene: TRBD1
j_gene: TRBJ1-4
v_gene: TRBV4-2
len: 16
abundance: -
CDR3aa: CASSQDRDRVNEKLFF
CDR3nt: TGTGCCAGCAGCCAAGATCGGGACAGGGTTAATGAAAAACTGTTTTTT

d_gene: TRBD1
j_gene: TRBJ1-1
v_gene: TRBV9
len: 14
abundance: -
CDR3aa: CASSLRDRGTEAFF
CDR3nt: TGTGCCAGCAGCCTGCGGGACAGGGGCACTGAAGCTTTCTTT

d_gene: TRBD1
j_gene: TRBJ2-1
v_gene: TRBV2
len: 15
abundance: -
CDR3aa: CASSETTGGVNGQFF
CDR3nt: TGTGCCAGCAGTGAGACGACAGGGGGCGTTAATGGGCAGTTCTTC

d_gene: TRBD1
j_gene: TRBJ2-7
v_gene: TRBV2
len: 15
abundance: few
CDR3aa: CASSVLGETGSEQYF
CDR3nt: TGTGCCAGCAGTGTATTGGGGGAGACAGGGAGCGAGCAGTACTTC

d_gene: -
j_gene: TRBJ2-7
v_gene: TRBV11-3
len: 12
abundance: -
CDR3aa: CASSLGTREQYF
CDR3nt: TGTGCCAGCAGCTTAGGTACGAGGGAGCAGTACTTC

d_gene: -
j_gene: TRBJ2-5
v_gene: TRBV7-2
len: 13
abundance: once
CDR3aa: CASSLARGGTQYF
CDR3nt: TGTGCCAGCAGCTTAGCTCGGGGTGGGACCCAGTACTTC

d_gene: -
j_gene: TRBJ1-2
v_gene: TRBV4-2
len: 15
abundance: -
CDR3aa: CASSQARQGYNGYTF
CDR3nt: TGTGCCAGCAGCCAAGCACGGCAGGGCTACAATGGCTACACCTTC

d_gene: -
j_gene: TRBJ1-5
v_gene: TRBV7-2
len: 14
abundance: -
CDR3aa: CASSLSPGNQPQHF
CDR3nt: TGTGCCAGCAGCTTAAGTCCGGGCAATCAGCCCCAGCATTTT

d_gene: -
j_gene: TRBJ2-5
v_gene: TRBV7-9
len: 15
abundance: once
CDR3aa: CASSLGQGLQETQYF
CDR3nt: TGTGCCAGCAGCTTAGGGCAGGGGCTCCAAGAGACCCAGTACTTC